The rows below give T cell receptor beta chains drawn from one sample of a study of glioma-infiltrating T cells after dendritic cell vaccination. Measured with immunoSEQ multiplex PCR; TCRdb has only the in-frame clones, and not every one. The sample yields about 32,000 clones, more than 85% seen once. The sample here was blood, taken before dendritic cell vaccination. These receptor sequences come from a human donor with glioblastoma. CDR3s include the opening cysteine and the closing phenylalanine or tryptophan. A D gene is named only where the DNA matches it firmly. The size of a clone is reported for some rows only, either as once, few or many, or as a class for expanded clones.

D | J | V | size | CDR3 | DNA
NA | TRBJ1-1 | TRBV11-2 | few | CASSLGGGNTEAFF | TGTGCCAGCAGCTTAGGCGGAGGGAACACTGAAGCTTTCTTT
TRBD1 | TRBJ1-3 | TRBV6-5 | NA | CASIDRGRGNTIYF | TGTGCCAGCATAGACAGGGGGCGAGGAAACACCATATATTTT
NA | TRBJ1-3 | TRBV18 | once | CASSPPTGRSSGNTIYF | TGTGCCAGCTCACCACCTACAGGCCGATCCTCTGGAAACACCATATATTTT
NA | TRBJ1-5 | TRBV5-8 | NA | CASSKQGYSNQPQHF | TGTGCCAGCAGCAAGCAGGGTTATAGCAATCAGCCCCAGCATTTT
NA | TRBJ1-2 | TRBV11-1 | NA | CASSFTGSDGYTF | TGTGCCAGCAGCTTTACAGGGTCCGATGGCTACACCTTC
NA | TRBJ2-3 | TRBV28 | few | CASSYLSGTDTQYF | TGTGCCAGCAGTTACCTCTCGGGCACAGATACGCAGTATTTT
NA | TRBJ1-6 | TRBV6-5 | NA | CASSYESGYNSPLHF | TGTGCCAGCAGTTACGAGTCCGGGTATAATTCACCCCTCCACTTT
NA | TRBJ2-6 | TRBV4-1 | NA | CASSQGGLGANVLTF | TGCGCCAGCAGCCAAGGAGGGCTTGGGGCCAACGTCCTGACTTTC
TRBD1 | TRBJ2-3 | TRBV7-2 | NA | CASRSGTGTDTQYF | TGTGCCAGCAGGTCCGGGACAGGCACAGATACGCAGTATTTT
NA | TRBJ2-1 | TRBV2 | NA | CASSVIRAHEQFF | TGTGCCAGCAGTGTTATCAGGGCCCATGAGCAGTTCTTC
NA | TRBJ1-4 | TRBV6-5 | NA | CASSHGTNEKLFF | TGTGCCAGCAGTCACGGGACTAATGAAAAACTGTTTTTT
NA | TRBJ2-1 | TRBV29-1 | NA | CSAAPTGAYNEQFF | TGCAGCGCGGCCCCGACAGGCGCTTACAATGAGCAGTTCTTC
NA | TRBJ2-1 | TRBV29-1 | NA | CSVVSRKQFF | TGCAGCGTTGTAAGCCGTAAGCAGTTCTTC
TRBD2 | TRBJ2-4 | TRBV29-1 | few | CSVEVGGSKNIQYF | TGCAGCGTTGAAGTGGGGGGGAGTAAAAACATTCAGTACTTC
TRBD2 | TRBJ2-1 | TRBV6-4 | NA | CASSDSSGGDEQFF | TGTGCCAGCAGTGACTCTTCGGGGGGGGATGAGCAGTTCTTC
NA | TRBJ2-2 | TRBV7-7 | NA | CASSLGWVPGQTNTGELFF | TGTGCCAGCAGCTTAGGGTGGGTCCCGGGACAAACGAACACCGGGGAGCTGTTTTTT
TRBD2 | TRBJ2-5 | TRBV7-2 | NA | CASSAASAGGRWETQYF | TGTGCCAGCAGCGCCGCATCAGCGGGGGGGCGTTGGGAGACCCAGTACTTC
NA | TRBJ1-4 | TRBV7-8 | few | CASSLTPSRTNEKLFF | TGTGCCAGCAGCTTAACCCCTTCCAGGACTAATGAAAAACTGTTTTTT
TRBD2 | TRBJ2-7 | TRBV5-1 | NA | CASSNAGVGEYF | TGCGCCAGCAGCAACGCGGGGGTGGGGGAGTACTTC
NA | TRBJ2-7 | TRBV6-1 | NA | CASSLYEQYF | TGTGCCAGCAGCCTCTACGAGCAGTACTTC
NA | TRBJ2-7 | TRBV5-6 | once | CASRFRGGRSYEQYF | TGTGCCAGCAGATTTAGGGGGGGGCGATCCTACGAGCAGTACTTC
TRBD2 | TRBJ2-3 | TRBV29-1 | NA | CSVEPPERGALDTQYF | TGCAGCGTTGAACCCCCGGAGCGGGGGGCCCTAGATACGCAGTATTTT
TRBD1 | TRBJ1-1 | TRBV19 | NA | CASRPGQGFTEAFF | TGTGCCAGTAGGCCCGGACAGGGTTTTACTGAAGCTTTCTTT
NA | TRBJ2-2 | TRBV5-6 | NA | CASSVQRTGELFF | TGTGCCAGCAGCGTACAGCGGACCGGGGAGCTGTTTTTT
NA | TRBJ1-5 | TRBV6-1 | NA | CASSESGVQPQHF | TGTGCCAGCAGTGAATCGGGGGTTCAGCCCCAGCATTTT
NA | TRBJ1-1 | TRBV5-1 | NA | CASSLGRRGYTEAFF | TGCGCCAGCAGCTTGGGGAGAAGAGGGTACACTGAAGCTTTCTTT
NA | TRBJ1-3 | TRBV30 | NA | CAWKLPGTASGNTIYF | TGTGCCTGGAAGCTCCCCGGCACAGCCTCTGGAAACACCATATATTTT
TRBD1 | TRBJ2-6 | TRBV27 | NA | CASSPTTGGYSGANVLTF | TGTGCCAGCAGTCCGACGACAGGGGGCTACTCTGGGGCCAACGTCCTGACTTTC
TRBD2 | TRBJ2-1 | TRBV7-2 | NA | CASSLKGTGGGDEQFF | TGTGCCAGCAGCTTAAAGGGGACGGGGGGAGGCGATGAGCAGTTCTTC
NA | TRBJ2-5 | TRBV6-5 | NA | CASRPAGTNQETQYF | TGTGCCAGCAGGCCTGCGGGGACGAACCAAGAGACCCAGTACTTC
NA | TRBJ1-1 | TRBV2 | NA | CASMLAGRTEAFF | TGTGCCAGCATGCTAGCGGGGCGGACTGAAGCTTTCTTT
TRBD1 | TRBJ1-5 | TRBV4-1 | NA | CASSQAPQGSNQPQHF | TGCGCCAGCAGCCAAGCCCCACAGGGGTCCAATCAGCCCCAGCATTTT
TRBD1 | TRBJ2-7 | TRBV7-2 | NA | CASSPGPGQGYSYEQYF | TGTGCCAGCAGCCCAGGCCCGGGACAGGGATATTCCTACGAGCAGTACTTC
NA | TRBJ1-6 | TRBV19 | NA | CASRIGSYNSPLHF | TGTGCCAGTAGGATAGGGTCCTATAATTCCCCCCTCCACTTT
TRBD1 | TRBJ1-4 | TRBV7-8 | NA | CASSINRGRNEKLFF | TGTGCCAGCAGCATCAACAGGGGGCGTAATGAAAAACTGTTTTTT
TRBD2 | TRBJ2-2 | TRBV5-4 | NA | CASSLVGLAGGPLGTGELFF | TGTGCCAGCAGCTTGGTCGGACTAGCGGGGGGGCCACTGGGCACCGGGGAGCTGTTTTTT
TRBD2 | TRBJ2-7 | TRBV5-4 | NA | CASSSGLAGAYEQYF | TGTGCCAGCAGCTCCGGACTAGCGGGGGCCTACGAGCAGTACTTC
TRBD2 | TRBJ2-6 | TRBV5-4 | few | CASSPGGGASGANVLTF | TGTGCCAGCAGCCCCGGCGGGGGGGCTTCTGGGGCCAACGTCCTGACTTTC
NA | TRBJ1-5 | TRBV10-1 | NA | CASSESPVQPQHF | TGCGCCAGCAGTGAGTCGCCAGTTCAGCCCCAGCATTTT
NA | TRBJ2-7 | TRBV6-1 | NA | CASEAEPGSLYEQYF | TGTGCCAGCGAGGCGGAACCGGGAAGCCTCTACGAGCAGTACTTC
NA | TRBJ2-7 | TRBV6-1 | NA | CASSRQEPYEQYF | TGTGCCAGCAGCAGACAGGAGCCTTACGAGCAGTACTTC
NA | TRBJ1-5 | TRBV5-1 | NA | CASSPGSVSNQPQHF | TGCGCCAGCAGCCCGGGTTCTGTCAGCAATCAGCCCCAGCATTTT
TRBD1 | TRBJ1-2 | TRBV19 | NA | CASSPTGGSITNYGYTF | TGTGCCAGTAGTCCGACAGGGGGCTCAATAACAAACTATGGCTACACCTTC
NA | TRBJ1-1 | TRBV7-2 | once | CASSPTIGETEAFF | TGTGCCAGCAGCCCAACCATCGGGGAGACTGAAGCTTTCTTT